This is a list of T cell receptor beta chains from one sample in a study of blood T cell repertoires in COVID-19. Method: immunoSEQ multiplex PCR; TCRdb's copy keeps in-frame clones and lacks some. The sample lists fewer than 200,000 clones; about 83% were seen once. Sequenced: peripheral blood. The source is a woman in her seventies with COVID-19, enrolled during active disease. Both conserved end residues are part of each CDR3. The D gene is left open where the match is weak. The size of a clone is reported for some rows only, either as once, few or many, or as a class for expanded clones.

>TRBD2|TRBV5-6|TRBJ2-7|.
CASSLTSGRPYEQYF
TGTGCCAGCAGCCTGACTAGCGGGAGGCCTTACGAGCAGTACTTC
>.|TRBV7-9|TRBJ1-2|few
CASSLPGNYGYTF
TGTGCCAGCAGCCTCCCAGGGAACTATGGCTACACCTTC
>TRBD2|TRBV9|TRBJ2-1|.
CASSVSPVIAGLSYNEQFF
TGTGCCAGCAGCGTATCCCCCGTGATAGCGGGACTCTCCTACAATGAGCAGTTCTTC
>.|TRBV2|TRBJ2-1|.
CASTPRLYNEQFF
TGTGCCAGCACCCCCCGACTCTACAATGAGCAGTTCTTC
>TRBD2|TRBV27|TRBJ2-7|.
CASRGLAGWGEQYF
TGTGCCAGCAGGGGACTAGCGGGGTGGGGCGAGCAGTACTTC
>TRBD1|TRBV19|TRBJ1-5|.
CASSIVATGGDYSNQPQHF
TGTGCCAGTAGTATAGTGGCGACAGGGGGCGATTATAGCAATCAGCCCCAGCATTTT
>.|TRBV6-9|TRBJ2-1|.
CASSFYGKTRGYEQFF
TGTGCCAGCAGTTTCTATGGAAAGACTAGAGGGTATGAGCAGTTCTTC
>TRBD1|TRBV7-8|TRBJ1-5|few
CASSLAGGKPQHF
TGTGCCAGCAGCTTGGCAGGGGGAAAGCCCCAGCATTTT
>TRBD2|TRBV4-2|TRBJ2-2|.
CASSQDIEGLGFAGELFF
TGTGCCAGCAGCCAAGATATCGAGGGACTAGGGTTCGCCGGGGAGCTGTTTTTT
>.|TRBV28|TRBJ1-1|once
CASTPFRDVSEAFF
TGTGCCAGCACCCCTTTCAGGGATGTATCTGAAGCTTTCTTT
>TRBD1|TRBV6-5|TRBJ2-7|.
CASSPNRGHEQYF
TGTGCCAGCTCCCCCAACAGGGGCCACGAGCAGTACTTC
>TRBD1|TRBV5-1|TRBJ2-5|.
CASSLSFRTGKETQYF
TGCGCCAGCAGCTTGAGCTTTCGGACAGGCAAAGAGACCCAGTACTTC
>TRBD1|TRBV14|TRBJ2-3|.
CASPGQGHDTQYF
TGTGCCTCCCCGGGACAGGGTCATGATACGCAGTATTTT
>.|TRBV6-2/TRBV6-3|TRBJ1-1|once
CASSYSIGRAFF
TGTGCCAGCAGTTACTCGATTGGGCGAGCTTTCTTT